The TCR beta chain described here comes from a study of tumor and adjacent non-tumor tissue in lung cancer. RNA was extracted from bulk tissue without any cell sorting. This CDR3 has 12 residues. The germline V gene has CDR1 KGHSH and CDR2 LQKENI. V lost 4 bases to trimming and J lost 8 bases, with 9 bases between them. The library came from three nested PCR rounds adapted from ARM-PCR protocols. TCRdb analysed the multiplex PCR reads with MiXCR anew, one entry per CDR3 protein. The sample consists of over 130,000 distinct CDR3 sequences, approximately 72% of them appearing once. Sequenced material: lung tumor tissue. The clonotype comes from a man in his fifties or sixties with small cell lung cancer. This sequence joins TRBV18 and TRBJ2-1; no reliable D call. CDR3 region: CASSLGTHEQFF. For the CDR3, the DNA is TGTGCCAGCTCACTAGGAACGCATGAGCAGTTCTTC.